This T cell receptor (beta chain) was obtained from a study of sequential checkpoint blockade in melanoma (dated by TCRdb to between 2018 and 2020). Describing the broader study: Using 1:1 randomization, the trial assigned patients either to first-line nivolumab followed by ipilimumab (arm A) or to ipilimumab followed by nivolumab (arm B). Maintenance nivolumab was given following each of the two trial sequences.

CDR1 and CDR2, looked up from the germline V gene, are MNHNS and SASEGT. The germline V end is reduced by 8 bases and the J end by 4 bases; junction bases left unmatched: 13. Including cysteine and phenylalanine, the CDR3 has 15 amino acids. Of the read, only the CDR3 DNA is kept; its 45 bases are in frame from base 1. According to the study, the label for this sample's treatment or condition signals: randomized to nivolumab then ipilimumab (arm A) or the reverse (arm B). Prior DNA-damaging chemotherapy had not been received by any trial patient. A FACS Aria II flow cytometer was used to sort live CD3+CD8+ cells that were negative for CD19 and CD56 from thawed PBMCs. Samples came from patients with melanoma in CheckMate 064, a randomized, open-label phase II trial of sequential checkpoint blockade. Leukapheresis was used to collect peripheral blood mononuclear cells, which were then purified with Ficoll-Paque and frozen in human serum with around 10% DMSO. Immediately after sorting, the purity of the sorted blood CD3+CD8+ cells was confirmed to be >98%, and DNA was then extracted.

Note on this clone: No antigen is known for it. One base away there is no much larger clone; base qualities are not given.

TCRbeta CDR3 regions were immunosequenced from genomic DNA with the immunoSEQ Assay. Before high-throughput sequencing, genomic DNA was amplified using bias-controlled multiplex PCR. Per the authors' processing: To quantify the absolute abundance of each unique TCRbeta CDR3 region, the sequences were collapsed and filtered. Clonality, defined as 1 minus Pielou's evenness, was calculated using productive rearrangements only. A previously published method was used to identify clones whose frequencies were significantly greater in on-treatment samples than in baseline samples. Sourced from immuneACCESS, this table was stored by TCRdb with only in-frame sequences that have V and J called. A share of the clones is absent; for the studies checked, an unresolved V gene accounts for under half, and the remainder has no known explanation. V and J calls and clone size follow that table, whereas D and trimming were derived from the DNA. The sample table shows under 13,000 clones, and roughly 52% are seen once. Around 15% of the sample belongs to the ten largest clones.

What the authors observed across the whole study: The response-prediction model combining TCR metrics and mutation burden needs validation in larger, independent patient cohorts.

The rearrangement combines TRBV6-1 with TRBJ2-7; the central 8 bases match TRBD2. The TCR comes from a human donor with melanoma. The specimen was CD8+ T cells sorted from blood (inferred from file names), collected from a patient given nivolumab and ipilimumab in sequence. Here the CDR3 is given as CASRGREGPKYEQYF. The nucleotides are TGTGCCAGCCGTGGACGGGAGGGCCCTAAATACGAGCAGTACTTC.